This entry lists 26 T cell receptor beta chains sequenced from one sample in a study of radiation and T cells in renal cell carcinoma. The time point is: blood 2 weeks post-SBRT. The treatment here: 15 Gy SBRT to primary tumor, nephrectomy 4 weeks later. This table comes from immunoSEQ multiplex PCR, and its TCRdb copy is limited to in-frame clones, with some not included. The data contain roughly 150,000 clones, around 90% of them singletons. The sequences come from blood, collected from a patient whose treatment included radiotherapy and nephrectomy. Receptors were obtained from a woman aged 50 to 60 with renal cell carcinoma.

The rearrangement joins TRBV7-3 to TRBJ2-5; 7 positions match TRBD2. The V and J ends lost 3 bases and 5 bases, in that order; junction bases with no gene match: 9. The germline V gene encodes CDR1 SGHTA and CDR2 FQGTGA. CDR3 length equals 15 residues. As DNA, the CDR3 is TGTGCCAGCAGCTTCTCGAGCGGGGTGGGGGAGACCCAGTACTTC. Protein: CASSFSSGVGETQYF.

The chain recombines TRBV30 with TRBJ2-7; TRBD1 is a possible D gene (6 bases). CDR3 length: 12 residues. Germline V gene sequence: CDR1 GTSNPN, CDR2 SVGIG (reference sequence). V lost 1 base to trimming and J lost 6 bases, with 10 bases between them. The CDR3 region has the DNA TGTGCCTGGAGTGACACAGGGTCCGAGCAGTACTTC. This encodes CAWSDTGSEQYF.

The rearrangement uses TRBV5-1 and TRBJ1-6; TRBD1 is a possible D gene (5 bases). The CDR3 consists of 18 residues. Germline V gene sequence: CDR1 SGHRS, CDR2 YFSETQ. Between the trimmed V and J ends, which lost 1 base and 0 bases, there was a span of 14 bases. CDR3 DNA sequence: TGCGCCAGCAGCTTGATACCGGGACGGGACTCCTATAATTCACCCCTCCACTTT. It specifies CASSLIPGRDSYNSPLHF.

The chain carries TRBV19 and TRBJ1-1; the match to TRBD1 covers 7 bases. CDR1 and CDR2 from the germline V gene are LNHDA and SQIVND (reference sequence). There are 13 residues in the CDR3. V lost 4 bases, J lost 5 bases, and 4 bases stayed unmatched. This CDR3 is CASSTRQGTEAFF. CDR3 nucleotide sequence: TGTGCCAGTAGTACACGACAGGGTACTGAAGCTTTCTTT.

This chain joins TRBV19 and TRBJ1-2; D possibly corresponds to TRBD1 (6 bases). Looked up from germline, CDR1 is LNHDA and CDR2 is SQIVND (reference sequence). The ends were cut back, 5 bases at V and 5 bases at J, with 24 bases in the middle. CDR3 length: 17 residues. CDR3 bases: TGTGCCAGTAGTCCCCCAAGGGGGACCCTTACTCGTTATGGCTACACCTTC. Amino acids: CASSPPRGTLTRYGYTF.

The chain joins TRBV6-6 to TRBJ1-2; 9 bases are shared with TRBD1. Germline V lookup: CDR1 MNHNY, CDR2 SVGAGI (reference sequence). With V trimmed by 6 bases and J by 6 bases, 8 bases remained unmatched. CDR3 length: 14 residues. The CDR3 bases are TGTGCCAGCAGCAGGGACAGGGTTTTGGATGGCTACACCTTC. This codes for CASSRDRVLDGYTF.

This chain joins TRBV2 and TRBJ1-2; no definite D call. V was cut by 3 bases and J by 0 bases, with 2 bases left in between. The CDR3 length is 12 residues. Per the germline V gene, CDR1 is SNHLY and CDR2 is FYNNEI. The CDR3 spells CASSETNYGYTF. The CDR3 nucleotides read TGTGCCAGCAGTGAGACTAACTATGGCTACACCTTC.

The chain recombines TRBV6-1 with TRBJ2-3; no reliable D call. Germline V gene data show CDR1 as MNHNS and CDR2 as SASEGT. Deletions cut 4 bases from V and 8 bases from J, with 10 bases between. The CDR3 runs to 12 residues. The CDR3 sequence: CASSGTRGTQYF. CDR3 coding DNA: TGTGCCAGCAGTGGTACTCGTGGTACGCAGTATTTT.

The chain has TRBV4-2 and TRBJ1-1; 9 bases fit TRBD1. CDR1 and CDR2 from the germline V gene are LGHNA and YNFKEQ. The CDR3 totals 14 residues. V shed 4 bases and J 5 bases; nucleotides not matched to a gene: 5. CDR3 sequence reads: CASSRETGGTEAFF. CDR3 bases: TGTGCCAGCAGCCGTGAGACAGGGGGAACTGAAGCTTTCTTT.

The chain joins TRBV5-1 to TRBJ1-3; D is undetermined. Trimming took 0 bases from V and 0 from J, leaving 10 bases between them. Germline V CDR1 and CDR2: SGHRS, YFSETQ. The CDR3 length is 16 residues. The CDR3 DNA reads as TGCGCCAGCAGCTTGGTGCCCCAAATCTCTGGAAACACCATATATTTT. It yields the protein CASSLVPQISGNTIYF. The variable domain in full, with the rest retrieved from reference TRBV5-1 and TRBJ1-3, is KAGVTQTPRYLIKTRGQQVTLSCSPISGHRSVSWYQQTPGQGLQFLFEYFSETQRNKGNFPGRFSGRQFSNSRSEMNVSTLELGDSALYLCASSLVPQISGNTIYFGEGSWLTVV.

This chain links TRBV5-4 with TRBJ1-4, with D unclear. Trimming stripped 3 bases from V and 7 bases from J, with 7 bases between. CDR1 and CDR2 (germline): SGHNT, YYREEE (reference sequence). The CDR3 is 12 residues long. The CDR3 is CASSSDGEKLFF. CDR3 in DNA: TGTGCCAGCAGCTCGGACGGTGAAAAACTGTTTTTT.

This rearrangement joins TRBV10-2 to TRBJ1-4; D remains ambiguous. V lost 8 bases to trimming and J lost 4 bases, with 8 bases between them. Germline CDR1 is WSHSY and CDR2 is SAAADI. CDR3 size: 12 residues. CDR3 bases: TGCGCCAGCCTCCAGGATAATGAAAAACTGTTTTTT. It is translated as CASLQDNEKLFF.

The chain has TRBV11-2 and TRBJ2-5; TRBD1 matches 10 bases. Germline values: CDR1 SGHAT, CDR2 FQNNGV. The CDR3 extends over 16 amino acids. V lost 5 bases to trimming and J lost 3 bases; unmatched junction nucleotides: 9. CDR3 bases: TGTGCCAGCAGCACCGACAGGGGGCGAGGGGAAGAGACCCAGTACTTC. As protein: CASSTDRGRGEETQYF.

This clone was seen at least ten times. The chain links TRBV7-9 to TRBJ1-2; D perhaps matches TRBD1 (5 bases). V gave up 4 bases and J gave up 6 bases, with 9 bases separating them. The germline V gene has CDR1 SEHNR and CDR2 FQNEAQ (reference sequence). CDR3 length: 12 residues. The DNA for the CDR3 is TGTGCCAGCAGCTCCGACAGACATGGCTACACCTTC. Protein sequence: CASSSDRHGYTF.

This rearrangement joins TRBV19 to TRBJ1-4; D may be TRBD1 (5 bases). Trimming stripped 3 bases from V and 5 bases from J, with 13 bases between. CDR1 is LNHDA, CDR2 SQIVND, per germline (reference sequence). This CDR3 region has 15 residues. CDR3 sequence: CASSIPGMRNEKLFF. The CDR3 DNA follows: TGTGCCAGTAGTATCCCAGGGATGAGGAATGAAAAACTGTTTTTT.

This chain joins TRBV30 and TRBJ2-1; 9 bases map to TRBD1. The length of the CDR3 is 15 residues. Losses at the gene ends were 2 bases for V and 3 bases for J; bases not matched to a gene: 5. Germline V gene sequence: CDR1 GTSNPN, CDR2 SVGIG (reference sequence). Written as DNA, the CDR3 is TGTGCCTGGAGTCTGGGGACAGGGCTCTACAATGAGCAGTTCTTC. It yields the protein CAWSLGTGLYNEQFF.

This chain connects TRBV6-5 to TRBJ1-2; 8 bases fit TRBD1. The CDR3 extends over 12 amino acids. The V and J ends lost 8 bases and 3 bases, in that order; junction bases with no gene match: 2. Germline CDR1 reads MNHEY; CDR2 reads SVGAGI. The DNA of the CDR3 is TGTGCCAGCGGGGACAGGCACTATGGCTACACCTTC. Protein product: CASGDRHYGYTF.

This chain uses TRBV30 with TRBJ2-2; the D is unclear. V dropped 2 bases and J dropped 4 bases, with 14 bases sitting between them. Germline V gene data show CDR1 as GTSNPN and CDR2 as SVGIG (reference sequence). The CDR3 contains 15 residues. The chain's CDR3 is CAWSFWGSGTGELFF. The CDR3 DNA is TGTGCCTGGAGTTTTTGGGGTAGTGGCACCGGGGAGCTGTTTTTT.

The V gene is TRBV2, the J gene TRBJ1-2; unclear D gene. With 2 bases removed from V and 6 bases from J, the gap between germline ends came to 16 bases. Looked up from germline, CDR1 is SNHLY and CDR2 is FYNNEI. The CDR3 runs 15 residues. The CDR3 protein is CASSEMGGGGNGYTF. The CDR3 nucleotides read TGTGCCAGCAGTGAAATGGGCGGAGGAGGGAATGGCTACACCTTC.

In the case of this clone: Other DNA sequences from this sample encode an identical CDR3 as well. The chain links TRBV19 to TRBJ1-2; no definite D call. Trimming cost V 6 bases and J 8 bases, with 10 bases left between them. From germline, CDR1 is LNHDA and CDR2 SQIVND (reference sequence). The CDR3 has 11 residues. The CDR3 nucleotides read TGTGCCAGTAGCCCGGGAGGCGGCTACACCTTC. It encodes CASSPGGGYTF. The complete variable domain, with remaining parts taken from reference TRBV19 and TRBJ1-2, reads DGGITQSPKYLFRKEGQNVTLSCEQNLNHDAMYWYRQDPGQGLRLIYYSQIVNDFQKGDIAEGYSVSREKKESFPLTVTSAQKNPTAFYLCASSPGGGYTFGSGTRLTVV.

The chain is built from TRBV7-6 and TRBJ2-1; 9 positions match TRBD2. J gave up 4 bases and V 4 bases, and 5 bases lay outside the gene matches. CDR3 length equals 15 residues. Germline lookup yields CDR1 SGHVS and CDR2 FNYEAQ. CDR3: CASSWVAGVYNEQFF. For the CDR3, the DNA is TGTGCCAGCAGCTGGGTAGCGGGGGTGTACAATGAGCAGTTCTTC. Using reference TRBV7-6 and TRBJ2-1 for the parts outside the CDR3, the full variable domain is GAGVSQSPRYKVTKRGQDVALRCDPISGHVSLYWYRQALGQGPEFLTYFNYEAQQDKSGLPNDRFSAERPEGSISTLTIQRTEQRDSAMYRCASSWVAGVYNEQFFGPGTRLTVL.

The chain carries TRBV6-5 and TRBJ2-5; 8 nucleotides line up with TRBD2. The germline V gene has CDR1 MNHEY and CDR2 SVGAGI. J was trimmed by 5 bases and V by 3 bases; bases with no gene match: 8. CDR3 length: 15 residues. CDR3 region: CASSYGRGVSETQYF. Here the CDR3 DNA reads TGTGCCAGCAGTTATGGGCGGGGGGTCAGCGAGACCCAGTACTTC.

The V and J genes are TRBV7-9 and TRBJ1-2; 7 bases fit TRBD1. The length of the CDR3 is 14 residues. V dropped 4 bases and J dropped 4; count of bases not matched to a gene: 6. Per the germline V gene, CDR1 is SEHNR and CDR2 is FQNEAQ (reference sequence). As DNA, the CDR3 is TGTGCCAGCAGCTCCGGACAGGTGACCTATGGCTACACCTTC. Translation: CASSSGQVTYGYTF.

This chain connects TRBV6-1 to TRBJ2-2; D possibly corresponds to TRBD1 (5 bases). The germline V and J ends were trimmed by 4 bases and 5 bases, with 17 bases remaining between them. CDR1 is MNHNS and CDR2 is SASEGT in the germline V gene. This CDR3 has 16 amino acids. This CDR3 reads CASSVVWGRRTGELFF. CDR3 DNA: TGTGCCAGCAGTGTTGTCTGGGGCCGGCGAACCGGGGAGCTGTTTTTT.

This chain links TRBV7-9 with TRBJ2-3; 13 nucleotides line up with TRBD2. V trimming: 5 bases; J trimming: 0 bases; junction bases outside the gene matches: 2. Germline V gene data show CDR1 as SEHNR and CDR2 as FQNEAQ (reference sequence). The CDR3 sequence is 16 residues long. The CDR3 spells CASSPGLAGSTDTQYF. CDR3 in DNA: TGTGCCAGCAGCCCGGGACTAGCGGGGAGCACAGATACGCAGTATTTT.

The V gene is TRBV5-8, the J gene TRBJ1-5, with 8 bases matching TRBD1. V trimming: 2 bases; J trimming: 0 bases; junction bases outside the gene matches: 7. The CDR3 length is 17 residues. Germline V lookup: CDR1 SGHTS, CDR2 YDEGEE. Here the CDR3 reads CASSFRAGGRSNQPQHF. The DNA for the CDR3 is TGTGCCAGCAGCTTCCGGGCAGGGGGCCGTAGCAATCAGCCCCAGCATTTT.